This T cell receptor beta chain was obtained from a study of regulatory T cells in long-lasting Graves disease. For the study at large: Freshly diagnosed Graves' patients had used antithyroid drugs for under 3 months.

Described time point: newly diagnosed GD, antithyroid drugs for less than 3 months. Extracted RNA from PBMCs served as the source of the TCR library. Researchers made TCR beta libraries by using iRepertoire HTBI primers and running Arm-PCR on CDR3 regions. TCRdb re-derived calls from the multiplex PCR reads in MiXCR, one entry per CDR3 protein. The repertoire holds roughly 500,000 distinct CDR3 sequences, with approximately 15% as singletons. J lost 5 bases, V lost 4 bases, and 9 bases had no gene match. The length of the CDR3 is 14 residues. The germline V gene has CDR1 DFQATT and CDR2 SNEGSKA (reference sequence). Points from the study as a whole: Those with persistent disease had in common more public clonotypes (about 2,500) than new patients (approximately 1,000).

This clonotype was found many times. Its antigen remains unknown. In addition, the sample was reused for a study of T cells in Graves' hyperthyroidism and ophthalmopathy.

This sequence originates from a man aged 30-40 years with Graves disease. Sequencing was performed on peripheral blood mononuclear cells (PBMCs), taken at new diagnosis, from a patient treated with antithyroid drugs. V is TRBV20-1 and J is TRBJ2-7, with 9 bases aligning to TRBD2. CDR3 region: CSATIAGAGHEQYF. CDR3 nucleotide sequence: TGCAGTGCTACTATAGCGGGAGCGGGACACGAGCAGTACTTC.